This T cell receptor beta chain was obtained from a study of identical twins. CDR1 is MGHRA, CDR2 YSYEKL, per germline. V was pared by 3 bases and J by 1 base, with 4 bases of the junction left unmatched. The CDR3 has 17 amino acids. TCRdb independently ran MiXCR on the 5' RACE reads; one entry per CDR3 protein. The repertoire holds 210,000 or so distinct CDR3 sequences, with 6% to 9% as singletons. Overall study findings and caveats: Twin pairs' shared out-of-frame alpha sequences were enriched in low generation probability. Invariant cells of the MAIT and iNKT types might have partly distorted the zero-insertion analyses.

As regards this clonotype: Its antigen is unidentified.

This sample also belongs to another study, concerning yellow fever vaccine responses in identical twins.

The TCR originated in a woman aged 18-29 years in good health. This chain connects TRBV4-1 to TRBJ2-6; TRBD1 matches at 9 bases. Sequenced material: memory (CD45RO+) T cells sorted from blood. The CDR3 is CASSQGQGSSGANVLTF. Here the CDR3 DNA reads TGCGCCAGCAGCCAGGGACAGGGTTCTTCTGGGGCCAACGTCCTGACTTTC.